This TCR beta chain was sequenced for a study of CD8+ T cells in alopecia areata. Extracted from the samples, RNA was reverse transcribed into cDNA to serve as the sequencing template. Produced via immunoSEQ multiplex PCR; TCRdb's table is partial and in-frame only. The sample shows under 200,000 clones, about 60% of them seen only once. Concerning this clone: The same CDR3 arises from other DNA sequences in this sample as well.

V was pared by 2 bases and J by 5 bases, with 6 bases between. Looked up from germline, CDR1 is MNHEY and CDR2 is SVGAGI. The CDR3 extends over 12 amino acids. This sample's treatment: oral pan-JAK inhibitor, 5-10 mg twice daily. The clonotype originates from a human donor with alopecia areata. Sequenced here: CD4+ T cells sorted from blood, sampled at week 24, from a patient treated with tofacitinib. This chain joins TRBV6-5 and TRBJ2-5; a possible D gene is TRBD2 (5 bases). CDR3 nucleotides: TGTGCCAGCAGTTACGGCGGGGAGACCCAGTACTTC. Its translation: CASSYGGETQYF.